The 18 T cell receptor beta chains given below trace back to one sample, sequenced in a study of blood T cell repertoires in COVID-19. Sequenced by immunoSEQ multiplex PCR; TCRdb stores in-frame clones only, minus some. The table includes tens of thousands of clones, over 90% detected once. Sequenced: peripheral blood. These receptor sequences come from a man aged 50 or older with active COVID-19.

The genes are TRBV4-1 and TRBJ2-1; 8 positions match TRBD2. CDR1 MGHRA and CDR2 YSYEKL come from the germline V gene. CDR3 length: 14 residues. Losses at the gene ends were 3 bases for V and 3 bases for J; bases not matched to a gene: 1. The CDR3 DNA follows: TGCGCCAGCAGCCAGAGCGGGAGCTACAATGAGCAGTTCTTC. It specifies CASSQSGSYNEQFF.

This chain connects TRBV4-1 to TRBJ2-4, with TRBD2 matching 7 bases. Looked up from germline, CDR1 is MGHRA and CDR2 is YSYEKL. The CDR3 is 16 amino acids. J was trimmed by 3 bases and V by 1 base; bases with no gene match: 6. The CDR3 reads CASSQGGGRDKNIQYF. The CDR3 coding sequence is TGCGCCAGCAGCCAAGGCGGGGGTCGGGACAAAAACATTCAGTACTTC.

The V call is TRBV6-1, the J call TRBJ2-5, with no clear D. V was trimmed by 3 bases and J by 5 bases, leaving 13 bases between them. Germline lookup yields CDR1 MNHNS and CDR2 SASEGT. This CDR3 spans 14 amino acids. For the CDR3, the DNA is TGTGCCAGCAGTGAGGCTCCGGCACAGGAGACCCAGTACTTC. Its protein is CASSEAPAQETQYF.

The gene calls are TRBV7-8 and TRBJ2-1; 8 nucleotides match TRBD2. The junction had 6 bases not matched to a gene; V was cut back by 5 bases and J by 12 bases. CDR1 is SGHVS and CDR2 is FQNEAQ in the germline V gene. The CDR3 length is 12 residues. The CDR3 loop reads CASSPREGSQFF. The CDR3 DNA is TGTGCCAGCAGCCCCCGGGAGGGATCGCAGTTCTTC.

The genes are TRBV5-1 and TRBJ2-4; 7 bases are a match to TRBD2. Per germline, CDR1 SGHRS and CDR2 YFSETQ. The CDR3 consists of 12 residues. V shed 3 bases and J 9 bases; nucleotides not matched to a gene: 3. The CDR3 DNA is TGCGCCAGCAGCTCGACTAGCAGCATTCAGTACTTC. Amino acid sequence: CASSSTSSIQYF. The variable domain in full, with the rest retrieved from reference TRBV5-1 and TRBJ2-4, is KAGVTQTPRYLIKTRGQQVTLSCSPISGHRSVSWYQQTPGQGLQFLFEYFSETQRNKGNFPGRFSGRQFSNSRSEMNVSTLELGDSALYLCASSSTSSIQYFGAGTRLSVL.

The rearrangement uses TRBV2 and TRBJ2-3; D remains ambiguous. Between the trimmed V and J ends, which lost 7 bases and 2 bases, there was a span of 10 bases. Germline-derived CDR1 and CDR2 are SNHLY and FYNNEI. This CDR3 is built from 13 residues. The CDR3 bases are TGTGCCAGCAATAGGAGCCCCACAGATACGCAGTATTTT. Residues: CASNRSPTDTQYF.

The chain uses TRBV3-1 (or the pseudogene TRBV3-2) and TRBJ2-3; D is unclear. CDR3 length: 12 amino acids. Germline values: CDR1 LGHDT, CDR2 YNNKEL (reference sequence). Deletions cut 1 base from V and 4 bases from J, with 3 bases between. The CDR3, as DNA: TGTGCCAGCAGCCAAGTATCAGATACGCAGTATTTT. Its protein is CASSQVSDTQYF.

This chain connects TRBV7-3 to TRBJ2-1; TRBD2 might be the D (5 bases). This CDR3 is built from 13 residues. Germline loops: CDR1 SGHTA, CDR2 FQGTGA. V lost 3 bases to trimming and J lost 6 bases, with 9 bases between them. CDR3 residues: CASSLLEANEQFF. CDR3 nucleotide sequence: TGTGCCAGCAGCTTGTTGGAGGCCAATGAGCAGTTCTTC.

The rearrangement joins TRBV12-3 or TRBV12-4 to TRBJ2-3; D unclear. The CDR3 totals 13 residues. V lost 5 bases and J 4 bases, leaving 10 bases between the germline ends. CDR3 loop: CASSPLQADTQYF. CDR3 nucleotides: TGTGCCAGCAGTCCACTCCAGGCAGATACGCAGTATTTT.

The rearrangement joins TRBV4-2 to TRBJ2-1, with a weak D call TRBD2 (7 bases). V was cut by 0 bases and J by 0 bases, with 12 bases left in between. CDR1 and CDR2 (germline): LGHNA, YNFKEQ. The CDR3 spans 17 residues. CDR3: CASSQDVRGGSYNEQFF. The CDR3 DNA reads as TGTGCCAGCAGCCAAGATGTAAGGGGGGGCTCCTACAATGAGCAGTTCTTC.

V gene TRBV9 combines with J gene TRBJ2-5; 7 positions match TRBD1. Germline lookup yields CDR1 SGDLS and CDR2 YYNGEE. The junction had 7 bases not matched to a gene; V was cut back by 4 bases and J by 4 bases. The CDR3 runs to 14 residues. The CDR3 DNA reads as TGTGCCAGCAGCCCCGGACAGGCGAGAGAGACCCAGTACTTC. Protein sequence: CASSPGQARETQYF.

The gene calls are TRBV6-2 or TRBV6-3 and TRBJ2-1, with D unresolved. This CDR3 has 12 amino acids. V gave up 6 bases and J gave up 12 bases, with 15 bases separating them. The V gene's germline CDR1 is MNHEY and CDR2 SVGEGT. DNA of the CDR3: TGTGCCAGCAGCAACTCTCCCCCCGCGCAGTTCTTC. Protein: CASSNSPPAQFF.

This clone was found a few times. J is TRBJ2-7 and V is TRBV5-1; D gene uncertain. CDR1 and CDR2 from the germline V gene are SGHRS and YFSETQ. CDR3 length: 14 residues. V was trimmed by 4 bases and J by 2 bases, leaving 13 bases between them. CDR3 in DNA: TGCGCCAGCAGCCTGGAATCTTTTGCCTACGAGCAGTACTTC. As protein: CASSLESFAYEQYF.

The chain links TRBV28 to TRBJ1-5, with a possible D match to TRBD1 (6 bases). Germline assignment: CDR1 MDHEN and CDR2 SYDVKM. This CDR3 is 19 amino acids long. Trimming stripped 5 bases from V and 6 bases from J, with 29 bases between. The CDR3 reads CASSMLVPPYRVSGQPQHF. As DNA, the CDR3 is TGTGCCAGCAGTATGTTAGTCCCGCCATACAGGGTCTCAGGTCAGCCCCAGCATTTT.

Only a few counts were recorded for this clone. DNA of the CDR3: TGCGCCAGCAGCGCCGGGACTAGCGGGAGAGGGACCTACGAGCAGTACTTC. Translated, it gives CASSAGTSGRGTYEQYF. The chain recombines TRBV5-1 with TRBJ2-7; TRBD2 agrees at 14 bases. Germline-derived CDR1 and CDR2 are SGHRS and YFSETQ. CDR3 length: 17 amino acids. With 4 bases clipped from V and 2 bases from J, the junction kept 8 bases outside the gene matches. Supplemented by reference TRBV5-1 and TRBJ2-7, the full variable domain reads KAGVTQTPRYLIKTRGQQVTLSCSPISGHRSVSWYQQTPGQGLQFLFEYFSETQRNKGNFPGRFSGRQFSNSRSEMNVSTLELGDSALYLCASSAGTSGRGTYEQYFGPGTRLTVT.

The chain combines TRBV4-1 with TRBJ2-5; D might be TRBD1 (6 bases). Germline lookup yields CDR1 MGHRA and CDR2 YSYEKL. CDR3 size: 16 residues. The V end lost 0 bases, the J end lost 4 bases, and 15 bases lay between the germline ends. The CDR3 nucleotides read TGCGCCAGCAGCCAAGACGGTAAGTGGGGGCGAGAGACCCAGTACTTC. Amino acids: CASSQDGKWGRETQYF.

In DNA form, the CDR3 reads TGTGCCAGCAGTCCGGTCGGCTATGGCTACACCTTC. Translated: CASSPVGYGYTF. The chain carries TRBV27 and TRBJ1-2; D is undetermined. The CDR3 is 12 residues long. Germline CDR1 MNHEY, CDR2 SMNVEV (reference sequence). V was cut by 5 bases and J by 4 bases, with 8 bases left in between.

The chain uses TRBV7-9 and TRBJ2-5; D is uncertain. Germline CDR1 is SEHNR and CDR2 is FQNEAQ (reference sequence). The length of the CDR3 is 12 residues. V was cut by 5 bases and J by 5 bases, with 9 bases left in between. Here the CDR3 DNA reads TGTGCCAGCAGCGCCAGTTGGGAGACCCAGTACTTC. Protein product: CASSASWETQYF.